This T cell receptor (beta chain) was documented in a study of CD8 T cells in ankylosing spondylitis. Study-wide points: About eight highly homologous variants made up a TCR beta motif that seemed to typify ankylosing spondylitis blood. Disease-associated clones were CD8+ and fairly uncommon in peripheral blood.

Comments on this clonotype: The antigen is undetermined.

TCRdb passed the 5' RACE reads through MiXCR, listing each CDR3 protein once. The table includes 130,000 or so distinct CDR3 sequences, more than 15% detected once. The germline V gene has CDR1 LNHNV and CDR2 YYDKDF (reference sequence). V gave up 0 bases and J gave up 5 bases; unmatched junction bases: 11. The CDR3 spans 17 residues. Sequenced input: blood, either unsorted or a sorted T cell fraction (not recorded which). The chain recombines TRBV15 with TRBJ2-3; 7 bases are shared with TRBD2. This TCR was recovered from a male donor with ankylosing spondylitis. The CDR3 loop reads CATSRDAWRERGDTQYF. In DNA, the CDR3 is TGTGCCACCAGCAGAGACGCCTGGCGGGAGAGGGGAGATACGCAGTATTTT.